This T cell receptor beta chain comes out of a study of T-cell memory formation after mild COVID-19. A single record per CDR3 protein comes from TCRdb applying MiXCR to the 5' RACE reads. Seen here are 560,000 or so distinct CDR3 sequences, 15% to 20% observed once, and the top ten hold about 8.6%. The CDR3 has 16 residues. J was trimmed by 1 base and V by 0 bases; bases with no gene match: 5. In germline, CDR1 is LGHNA, CDR2 YSLEER. V gene TRBV4-3 combines with J gene TRBJ2-7; 8 bases map to TRBD2. What was sequenced was PBMCs or a T cell subset sorted from them (not recorded which). This clonotype originated in an adult woman who had mild COVID-19 (a few samples of this study predate the infection). Cell type and time point are not known. CDR3 coding DNA: TGCGCCAGCAGCCAAGATGAGCGGGAGCCTTCCTACGAGCAGTACTTC. Its translation is CASSQDEREPSYEQYF.